The rows below give T cell receptor beta chains drawn from one sample of a study of shared clonotypes between healthy human individuals. Produced via immunoSEQ multiplex PCR; TCRdb's table is partial and in-frame only. This sample carries more than 500,000 clones, 95% to 97% of them seen once, and the ten largest clones take about 0.067%. The sample was naive CD4+ T cells sorted from blood. All receptors come from a woman in her twenties or thirties in good health. Both conserved end residues are part of each CDR3. D genes are given only for firm matches. Size is stated for part of the rows, as once, few or many counts, or as a class when the clone is expanded.

D,size,V,J,DNA,CDR3
NA,NA,TRBV6-6,TRBJ1-2,TGTGCCAGCAGTACAACAGGTACTCAGGGCTACACCTTC,CASSTTGTQGYTF
NA,NA,TRBV28,TRBJ2-2,TGTGCCAGCAGTTACGGGCTTCAGAACACCGGGGAGCTGTTTTTT,CASSYGLQNTGELFF
TRBD1,once,TRBV10-2,TRBJ1-2,TGCGCCAGCAGTGGGGACAGGAACTATGGCTACACCTTC,CASSGDRNYGYTF
NA,NA,TRBV21-1,TRBJ1-2,TGTGCCAGCTGTCGAGGGGCATGCGGCTACACCTTC,CASCRGACGYTF
TRBD2,NA,TRBV18,TRBJ2-7,TGTGCCAGCTCACCCCCCGCAGGCGGGAGCCACGAGCAGTACTTC,CASSPPAGGSHEQYF
NA,NA,TRBV7-2,TRBJ1-6,TGTGCCAGCAGCTTAGATCCAGTCTATAATTCACCCCTCCACTTT,CASSLDPVYNSPLHF
NA,few,TRBV2,TRBJ2-7,TGTGCCAGCACAGGGGCGCCGATGTCCTACGAGCAGTACTTC,CASTGAPMSYEQYF
NA,NA,TRBV18,TRBJ1-1,TGTGCCAGCTCACCAGGGGGCTGGGGGAACACTGAAGCTTTCTTT,CASSPGGWGNTEAFF
NA,NA,TRBV5-1,TRBJ2-1,TGCGCCAGCAGCTTGGCCCTCTCCTACAATGAGCAGTTCTTC,CASSLALSYNEQFF
NA,NA,TRBV28,TRBJ1-2,TGTGCCAGCAGTCTCCTGGGGAGGGAGGATGGCTACACCTTC,CASSLLGREDGYTF
NA,NA,TRBV29-1,TRBJ2-5,TGCAGCGTTGTGATGGGTTCAGAGACCCAGTACTTC,CSVVMGSETQYF
TRBD1,NA,TRBV29-1,TRBJ1-1,TGCAGCACCTCCGACAGGGGGGCTGAAGCTTTCTTT,CSTSDRGAEAFF
TRBD1,NA,TRBV12-5,TRBJ2-6,TGTGCTAGTGGTTTGGGCGCACAGGGGGCGCTTGCTGGGGCCAACGTCCTGACTTTC,CASGLGAQGALAGANVLTF
NA,few,TRBV5-5,TRBJ1-1,TGTGCCAGCAGCTTGGTTACGGTTAACACTGAAGCTTTCTTT,CASSLVTVNTEAFF
NA,few,TRBV30,TRBJ1-1,TGTGCCTGGAGTGTAGGGAACACTGAAGCTTTCTTT,CAWSVGNTEAFF
TRBD1,once,TRBV11-2,TRBJ1-1,TGTGCCAGCAGCTCCTGGACAGGGGCGAACACTGAAGCTTTCTTT,CASSSWTGANTEAFF
TRBD1,NA,TRBV5-1,TRBJ2-7,TGCGCCAGCAGCAAGGGGGCGCAGGATGTCGAGCAGTACTTC,CASSKGAQDVEQYF
TRBD2,NA,TRBV11-2,TRBJ2-3,TGTGCCAGCAGCTCCCCCCCGCTAGCGGGAGGGCCAGGGGTATATACGCAGTATTTT,CASSSPPLAGGPGVYTQYF
TRBD1,NA,TRBV28,TRBJ2-7,TGTGCCAGCAGTCCCCCCGGGACAGGGGACTCCGAGCAGTACTTC,CASSPPGTGDSEQYF
NA,NA,TRBV27,TRBJ2-7,TGTGCCAGCAGTTTAAAGCCCGGGACAACCTACGAGCAGTACTTC,CASSLKPGTTYEQYF
NA,NA,TRBV27,TRBJ2-7,TGTGCCAGCAGGTCCCCCGGGTCGCGATCTTACGAGCAGTACTTC,CASRSPGSRSYEQYF
NA,NA,TRBV14,TRBJ2-3,TGTGCCAGCAGCCACCCTTTATCGGGCTATTCAGATACGCAGTATTTT,CASSHPLSGYSDTQYF
NA,NA,TRBV18,TRBJ1-5,TGTGCCAGCTCACTAGAAAGGGGAGAGCCCCAGCATTTT,CASSLERGEPQHF
TRBD1,NA,TRBV6-1,TRBJ2-7,TGTGCCAGCAGTGCGCAGGGGGTAAAGTATTCGGGTTTCTACGAGCAGTACTTC,CASSAQGVKYSGFYEQYF
TRBD1,NA,TRBV9,TRBJ1-4,TGTGCCAGCAGCCCAGGAGACAGGGAATTCTATGAAAAACTGTTTTTT,CASSPGDREFYEKLFF
TRBD1,once,TRBV5-1,TRBJ2-5,TGCGCCAGCAGCGAACAGGGGCCCGCCGGGGATACCCAGTACTTC,CASSEQGPAGDTQYF
TRBD1,NA,TRBV11-2,TRBJ1-2,TGTGCCAGCAGCCGGACAGGGGGTGGCTATGGCTACACCTTC,CASSRTGGGYGYTF
TRBD1,NA,TRBV10-3,TRBJ1-1,TGTGCCATCAGTGATAGGACAGGGGGTATGAACACTGAAGCTTTCTTT,CAISDRTGGMNTEAFF
NA,NA,TRBV5-1,TRBJ2-7,TGCGCCAGCAGCTTTTCAGGCTCCTCAGGCCTCTACGAGCAGTACTTC,CASSFSGSSGLYEQYF
NA,NA,TRBV4-1,TRBJ1-4,TGCGCCAGCAGCCAAGGGGGGACGGGTGAAAAACTGTTTTTT,CASSQGGTGEKLFF
NA,NA,TRBV5-1,TRBJ2-6,TGCGCCAGCAGCTTATCAGGGCCTTTAAATGACGTCCTGACTTTC,CASSLSGPLNDVLTF
NA,NA,TRBV18,TRBJ2-1,TGTGCCAGCTCACCATCCCCCGGGAGTCCCTACAATGAGCAGTTCTTC,CASSPSPGSPYNEQFF
NA,NA,TRBV19,TRBJ2-1,TGTGCCAGTAGTATATCGGGTGGACTACTCGGTGAGCAGTTCTTC,CASSISGGLLGEQFF
NA,NA,TRBV5-6,TRBJ2-6,TGTGCCAGCAGCTTCGGTTGGTTCTCTGGGGCCAACGTCCTGACTTTC,CASSFGWFSGANVLTF
TRBD1,NA,TRBV28,TRBJ1-2,TGTGCCAGCCACTCGGGCGGGACAGGGGGGTTGGGAGGCTACACCTTC,CASHSGGTGGLGGYTF
NA,NA,TRBV2,TRBJ1-2,TGTGCCAGCAGTGAGGAGGAAGGTGGGCTCGGCTACACCTTC,CASSEEEGGLGYTF
NA,NA,TRBV6-4,TRBJ1-6,TGTGCGCTCCTGAGGGGAGAGTTGAGCTCCTATAATTCACCCCTCCACTTT,CALLRGELSSYNSPLHF
NA,NA,TRBV7-2,TRBJ2-2,TGTGCCAGCAGCTTCGACGGGGCGAACACCGGGGAGCTGTTTTTT,CASSFDGANTGELFF
TRBD2,once,TRBV19,TRBJ2-1,TGTGCCAGTGGCGGAGGCGGGACTAGAAACCGATGTGAGCAGTTCTTC,CASGGGGTRNRCEQFF
TRBD2,NA,TRBV5-6,TRBJ2-7,TGTGCCAGCAGCTTGGGAGCTAGCGGGAGTTATTTCTACGAGCAGTACTTC,CASSLGASGSYFYEQYF
NA,NA,TRBV28,TRBJ1-2,TGTGCCAGCAGTCTCGGGTCTTCTTCCCTGGGCTACACCTTC,CASSLGSSSLGYTF
NA,NA,TRBV30,TRBJ1-1,TGTGCCTGGAGTGTATGGAAGGGCCAGATCGAAGAAGCTTTCTTT,CAWSVWKGQIEEAFF
NA,NA,TRBV28,TRBJ1-4,TGTGCCAGCAGTACCCCCGGCAGGGGCGAAGATGAAAAACTGTTTTTT,CASSTPGRGEDEKLFF
TRBD2,NA,TRBV4-2,TRBJ2-1,TGTGCCAGCAGCCTCCGGGGGGAAGAATACAATGAGCAGTTCTTC,CASSLRGEEYNEQFF
NA,NA,TRBV10-2,TRBJ1-1,TGCGCCAGCAGTGAGAAAAGAGCTGAAGCTTTCTTT,CASSEKRAEAFF
TRBD2,NA,TRBV5-1,TRBJ2-6,TGCGCCAGCAGCTTTGACGCTAGCGGGAGTTACGGGGCCAACGTCCTGACTTTC,CASSFDASGSYGANVLTF
NA,NA,TRBV19,TRBJ1-5,TGTGCCAGTAGTCCAGCCCTGAATCAGCCCCAGCATTTT,CASSPALNQPQHF
TRBD1,once,TRBV5-1,TRBJ2-4,TGCGCCAGCAGCTTGGAGGGGGCCAACTCAAACATTCAGTACTTC,CASSLEGANSNIQYF
NA,NA,TRBV4-2,TRBJ2-7,TGTGCCAGCAGCCAAGATCAGGCTAGCCGAGAGCAGTACTTC,CASSQDQASREQYF
NA,NA,TRBV2,TRBJ2-7,TGTGCCACCGCGGGGGCGGTTTTCTACGAGCAGTACTTC,CATAGAVFYEQYF
TRBD1,NA,TRBV7-2,TRBJ1-4,TGTGCCAGCAGCGTAGGACAGGGGCTAGAAAAACTGTTTTTT,CASSVGQGLEKLFF
NA,NA,TRBV11-2,TRBJ2-1,TGTGCCAGCAGCTTCTCGGCAGCTAGATTCAATGAGCAGTTCTTC,CASSFSAARFNEQFF
TRBD1,NA,TRBV18,TRBJ1-2,TGTGCCAGCTCACGTGACCAGGGGGACAACTATGGCTACACCTTC,CASSRDQGDNYGYTF
TRBD2,NA,TRBV29-1,TRBJ2-3,TGCAGCGTTGCTGGCGGGAGTGGCACAGATACGCAGTATTTT,CSVAGGSGTDTQYF
TRBD2,once,TRBV18,TRBJ2-3,TGTGCCAGCTCTCCACTAGCGGGCCCCACAGATACGCAGTATTTT,CASSPLAGPTDTQYF
NA,NA,TRBV6-1,TRBJ1-3,TGTGCCAGCAGTGAAGTTCCTCAATCTACTGGAAACACCATATATTTT,CASSEVPQSTGNTIYF
NA,NA,TRBV28,TRBJ1-4,TGTGCCAGCAGTTTATCGGGCGGGGATGGAAAACTGTTTTTT,CASSLSGGDGKLFF
TRBD2,NA,TRBV5-1,TRBJ2-1,TGCGCCAGCAGCCCTTCGGGACTAGCGGGAGTCAGTGAGCAGTTCTTC,CASSPSGLAGVSEQFF
NA,NA,TRBV28,TRBJ2-2,TGTGCCAGCACCGTCGCGGGGGACAAACGCACCGGGGAGCTGTTTTTT,CASTVAGDKRTGELFF
TRBD2,NA,TRBV6-6,TRBJ2-1,TGTGCCAGCAGTAGCTTCGGGACTAGCGGTACCAATGAGCAGTTCTTC,CASSSFGTSGTNEQFF